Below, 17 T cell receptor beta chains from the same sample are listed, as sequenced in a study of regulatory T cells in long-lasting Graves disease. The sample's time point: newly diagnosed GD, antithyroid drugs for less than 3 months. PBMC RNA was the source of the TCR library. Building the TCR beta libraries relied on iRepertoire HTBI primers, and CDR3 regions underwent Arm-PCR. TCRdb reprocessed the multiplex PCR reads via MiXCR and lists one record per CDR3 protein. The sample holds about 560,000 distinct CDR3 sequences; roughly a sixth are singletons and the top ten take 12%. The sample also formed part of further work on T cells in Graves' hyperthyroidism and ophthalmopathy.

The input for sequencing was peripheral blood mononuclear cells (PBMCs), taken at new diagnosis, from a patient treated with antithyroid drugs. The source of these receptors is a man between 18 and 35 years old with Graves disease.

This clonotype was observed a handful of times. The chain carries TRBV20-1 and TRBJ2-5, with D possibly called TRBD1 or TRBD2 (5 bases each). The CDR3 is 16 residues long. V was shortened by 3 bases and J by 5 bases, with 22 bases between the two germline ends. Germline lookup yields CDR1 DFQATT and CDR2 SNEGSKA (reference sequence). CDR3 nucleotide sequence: TGCAGTGCTAGGGGCTTGGGGACCAACCGCCGGGAGACCCAGTACTTC. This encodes CSARGLGTNRRETQYF.

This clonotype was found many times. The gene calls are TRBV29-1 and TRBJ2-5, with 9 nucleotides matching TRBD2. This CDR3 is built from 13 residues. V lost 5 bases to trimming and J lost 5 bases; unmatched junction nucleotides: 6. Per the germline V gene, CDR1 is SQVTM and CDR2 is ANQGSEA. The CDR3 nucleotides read TGCAGCGTTCTATCTAGCGGGACGGAGACCCAGTACTTC. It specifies CSVLSSGTETQYF.

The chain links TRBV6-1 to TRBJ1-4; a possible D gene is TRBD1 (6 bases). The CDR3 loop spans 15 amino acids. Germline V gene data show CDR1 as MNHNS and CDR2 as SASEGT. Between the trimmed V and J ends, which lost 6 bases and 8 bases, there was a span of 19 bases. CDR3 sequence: CASSPLSGGREKLFF. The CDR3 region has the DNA TGTGCCAGCAGCCCCCTTTCGGGGGGCCGGGAAAAACTGTTTTTT.

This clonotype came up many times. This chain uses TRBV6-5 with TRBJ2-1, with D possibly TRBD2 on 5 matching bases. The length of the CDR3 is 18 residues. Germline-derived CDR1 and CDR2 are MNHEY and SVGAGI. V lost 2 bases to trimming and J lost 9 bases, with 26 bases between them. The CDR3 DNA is TGTGCCAGCAGTTACAACCCCCTCGAGGAGGCCAGGTTCGGTGAGCAGTTCTTC. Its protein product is CASSYNPLEEARFGEQFF.

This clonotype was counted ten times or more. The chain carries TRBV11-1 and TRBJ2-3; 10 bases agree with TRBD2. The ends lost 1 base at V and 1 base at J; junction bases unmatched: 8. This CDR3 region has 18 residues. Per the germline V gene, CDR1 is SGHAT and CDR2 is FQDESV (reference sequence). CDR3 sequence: CASSLGFRLAGGTDTQYF. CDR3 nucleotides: TGTGCCAGCAGCTTAGGGTTCCGGCTAGCGGGAGGCACAGATACGCAGTATTTT.

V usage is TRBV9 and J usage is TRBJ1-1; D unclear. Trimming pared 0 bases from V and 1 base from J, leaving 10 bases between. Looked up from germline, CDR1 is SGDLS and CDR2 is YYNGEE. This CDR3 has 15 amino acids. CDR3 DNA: TGTGCCAGCAGCGTAGAGGGCGGAGCGAACACTGAAGCTTTCTTT. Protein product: CASSVEGGANTEAFF.

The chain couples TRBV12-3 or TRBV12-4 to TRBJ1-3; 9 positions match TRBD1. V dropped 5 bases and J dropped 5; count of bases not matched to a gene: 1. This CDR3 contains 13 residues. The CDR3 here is CASSGQGRNTIYF. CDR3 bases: TGTGCCAGCAGTGGACAGGGGAGAAACACCATATATTTT.

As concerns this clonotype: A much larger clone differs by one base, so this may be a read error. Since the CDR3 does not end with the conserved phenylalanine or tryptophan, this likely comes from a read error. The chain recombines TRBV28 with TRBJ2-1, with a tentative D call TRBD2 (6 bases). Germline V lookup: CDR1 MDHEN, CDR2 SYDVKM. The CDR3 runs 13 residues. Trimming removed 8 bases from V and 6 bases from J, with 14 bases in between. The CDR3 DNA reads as TGTGCCAGCTGTCGGGTGGGGGGCAATGAGCAGTTCCTC. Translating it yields CASCRVGGNEQFL.

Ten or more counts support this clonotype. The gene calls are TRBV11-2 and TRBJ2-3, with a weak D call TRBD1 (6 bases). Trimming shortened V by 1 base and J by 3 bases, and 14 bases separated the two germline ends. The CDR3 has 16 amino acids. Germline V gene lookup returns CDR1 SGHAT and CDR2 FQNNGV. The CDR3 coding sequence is TGTGCCAGCAGCTTAGGCCCCAACAGGGCGACAGATACGCAGTATTTT. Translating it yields CASSLGPNRATDTQYF.

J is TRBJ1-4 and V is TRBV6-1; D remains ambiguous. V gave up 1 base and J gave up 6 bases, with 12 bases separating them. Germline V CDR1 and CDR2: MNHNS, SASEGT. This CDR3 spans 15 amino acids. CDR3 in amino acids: CASSEGGGLHEKLFF. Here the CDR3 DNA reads TGTGCCAGCAGTGAAGGAGGAGGGTTACATGAAAAACTGTTTTTT.

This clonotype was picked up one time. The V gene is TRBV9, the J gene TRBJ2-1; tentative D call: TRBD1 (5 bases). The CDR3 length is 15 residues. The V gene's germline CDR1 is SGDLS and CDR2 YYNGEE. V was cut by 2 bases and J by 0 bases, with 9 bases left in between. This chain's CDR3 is CASSVQGNSYNEQFF. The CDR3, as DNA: TGTGCCAGCAGCGTTCAGGGAAACTCCTACAATGAGCAGTTCTTC.

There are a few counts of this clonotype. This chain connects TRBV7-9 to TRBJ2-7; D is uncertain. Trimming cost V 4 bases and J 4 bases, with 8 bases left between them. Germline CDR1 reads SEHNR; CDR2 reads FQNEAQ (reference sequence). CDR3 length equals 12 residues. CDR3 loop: CASSSRLYEQYF. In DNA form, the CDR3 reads TGTGCCAGCAGCTCGCGGTTATACGAGCAGTACTTC.

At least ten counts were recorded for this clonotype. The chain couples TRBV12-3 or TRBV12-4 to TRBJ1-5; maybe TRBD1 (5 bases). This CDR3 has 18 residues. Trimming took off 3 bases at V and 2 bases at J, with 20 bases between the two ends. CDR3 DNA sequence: TGTGCCAGCAGTTTGGGGCGGGGTAGGGGAAGGCGCAATCAGCCCCAGCATTTT. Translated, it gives CASSLGRGRGRRNQPQHF.

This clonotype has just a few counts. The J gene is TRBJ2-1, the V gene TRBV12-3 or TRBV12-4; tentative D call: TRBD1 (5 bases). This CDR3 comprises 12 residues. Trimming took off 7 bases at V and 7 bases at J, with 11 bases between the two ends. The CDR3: CASKLQVNEQFF. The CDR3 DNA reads TGTGCCAGCAAACTACAGGTAAATGAGCAGTTCTTC.

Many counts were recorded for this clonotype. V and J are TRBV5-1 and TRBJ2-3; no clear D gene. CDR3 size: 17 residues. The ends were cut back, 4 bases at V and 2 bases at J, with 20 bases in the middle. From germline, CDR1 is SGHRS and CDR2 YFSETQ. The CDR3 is CASSVGRRSNNTDTQYF. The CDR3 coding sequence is TGCGCCAGCAGCGTAGGACGCAGGTCTAACAACACAGATACGCAGTATTTT.

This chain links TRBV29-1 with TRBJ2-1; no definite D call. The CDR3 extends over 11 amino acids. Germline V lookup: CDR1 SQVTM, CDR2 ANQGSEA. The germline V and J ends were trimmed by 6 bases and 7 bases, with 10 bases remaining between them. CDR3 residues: CSVRQPNEQFF. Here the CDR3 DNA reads TGCAGCGTACGACAACCGAATGAGCAGTTCTTC.

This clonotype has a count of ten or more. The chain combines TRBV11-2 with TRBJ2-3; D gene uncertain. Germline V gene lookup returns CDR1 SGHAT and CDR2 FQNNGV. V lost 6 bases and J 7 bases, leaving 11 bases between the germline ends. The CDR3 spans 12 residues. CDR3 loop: CASSPTPNTQYF. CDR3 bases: TGTGCCAGCAGTCCCACCCCAAATACGCAGTATTTT.